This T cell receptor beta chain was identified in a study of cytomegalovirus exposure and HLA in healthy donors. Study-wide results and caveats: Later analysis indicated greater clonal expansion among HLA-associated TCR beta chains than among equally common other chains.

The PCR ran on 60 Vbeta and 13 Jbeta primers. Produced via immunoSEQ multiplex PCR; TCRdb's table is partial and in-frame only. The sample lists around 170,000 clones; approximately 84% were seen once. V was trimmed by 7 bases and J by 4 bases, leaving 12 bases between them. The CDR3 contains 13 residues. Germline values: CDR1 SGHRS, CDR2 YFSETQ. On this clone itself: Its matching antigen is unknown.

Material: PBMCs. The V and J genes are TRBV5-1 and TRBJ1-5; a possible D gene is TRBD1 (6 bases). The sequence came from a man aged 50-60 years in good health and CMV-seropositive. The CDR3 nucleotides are TGCGCCAGCGCCCGGGACACAAATCAGCCCCAGCATTTT. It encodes CASARDTNQPQHF.